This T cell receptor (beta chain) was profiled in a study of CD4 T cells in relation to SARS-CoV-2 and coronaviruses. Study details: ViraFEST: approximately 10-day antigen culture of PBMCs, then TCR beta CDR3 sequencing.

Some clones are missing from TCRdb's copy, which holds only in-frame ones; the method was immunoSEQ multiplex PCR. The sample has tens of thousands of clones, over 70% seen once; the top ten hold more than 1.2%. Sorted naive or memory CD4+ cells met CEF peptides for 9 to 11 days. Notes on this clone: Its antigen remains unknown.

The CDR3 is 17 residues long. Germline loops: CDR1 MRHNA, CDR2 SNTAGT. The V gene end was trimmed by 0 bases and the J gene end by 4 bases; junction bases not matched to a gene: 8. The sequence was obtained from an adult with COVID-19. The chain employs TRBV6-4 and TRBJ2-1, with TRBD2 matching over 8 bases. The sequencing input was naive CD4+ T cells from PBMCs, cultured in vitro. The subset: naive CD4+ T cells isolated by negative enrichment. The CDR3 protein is CASSDSSGTRDYNEQFF. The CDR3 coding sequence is TGTGCCAGCAGTGACTCCTCCGGGACTAGGGATTACAATGAGCAGTTCTTC.